This is a list of T cell receptor beta chains from one sample in a study of blood T cell repertoires in COVID-19. Sequencing used immunoSEQ multiplex PCR; TCRdb keeps in-frame clones, though not all of them. Counted here are some 360,000 clones, roughly 90% occurring once; the ten biggest clones make up 1%. Sequencing input: PBMCs or T cells enriched from blood (not recorded which). The receptors stem from a woman aged 25 to 45 who had been exposed to COVID-19. The CDR3 runs from the conserved cysteine through the conserved F or W. D genes are given only for firm matches. The size field is filled for only some rows; it gives once, few, many or a size class.

V gene	D gene	J gene	clone size	CDR3 protein	CDR3 DNA
TRBV18	TRBD2	TRBJ2-1	.	CASSPPWGGEQFF	TGTGCCAGCTCACCACCGTGGGGGGGTGAGCAGTTCTTC
TRBV5-1	TRBD1	TRBJ1-4	.	CASSDRATNEKLFF	TGCGCCAGCAGCGACAGGGCAACTAATGAAAAACTGTTTTTT
TRBV14	TRBD1	TRBJ1-6	.	CASSPGPGGGSPLHF	TGTGCCAGCAGCCCTGGGCCAGGGGGCGGTTCACCCCTCCACTTT
TRBV7-9	TRBD2	TRBJ2-5	.	CASRPRTSGQQETQYF	TGTGCCAGCAGACCTAGGACTAGCGGGCAGCAAGAGACCCAGTACTTC
TRBV19	TRBD1	TRBJ1-2	.	CASSVQGHYGYTF	TGTGCCAGTAGTGTACAGGGGCACTATGGCTACACCTTC
TRBV28	TRBD2	TRBJ2-7	.	CASSLAASGNYEQYF	TGTGCCAGCAGTTTAGCGGCTAGCGGGAACTACGAGCAGTACTTC
TRBV4-1	TRBD1	TRBJ2-5	.	CASSQGLSGGEQETQYF	TGCGCCAGCAGCCAAGGTCTTTCAGGGGGAGAGCAAGAGACCCAGTACTTC
TRBV15	TRBD1	TRBJ1-2	once	CATSRDPGPGQGALGYTF	TGTGCCACCAGCAGAGATCCGGGGCCGGGACAGGGGGCGCTGGGCTACACCTTC
TRBV5-6	.	TRBJ2-1	.	CASSPPGSSYNEQFF	TGTGCCAGCAGCCCCCCGGGATCCTCCTACAATGAGCAGTTCTTC
TRBV27	.	TRBJ2-7	.	CASSLSTDPPGSYEQYF	TGTGCCAGCAGTTTATCGACAGACCCGCCGGGCTCCTACGAGCAGTACTTC
TRBV7-8	TRBD2	TRBJ2-7	.	CASSRLSSGNYYEQYF	TGTGCCAGCAGCCGCCTCTCCAGCGGGAATTACTACGAGCAGTACTTC
TRBV27	TRBD1	TRBJ1-1	few	CASSSLGQGDMNTEAFF	TGTGCCAGCAGTTCCCTAGGACAGGGGGACATGAACACTGAAGCTTTCTTT
TRBV19	TRBD1	TRBJ1-2	.	CASSTAGQGGNYGYTF	TGTGCCAGTAGTACGGCGGGACAGGGGGGAAACTATGGCTACACCTTC
TRBV9	.	TRBJ1-1	.	CASSDGPGGVATEAFF	TGTGCCAGCAGCGACGGACCAGGAGGGGTTGCCACTGAAGCTTTCTTT
TRBV7-3	TRBD1	TRBJ2-7	.	CASSLGQGAYEQYF	TGTGCCAGCAGCTTAGGACAGGGGGCGTACGAGCAGTACTTC
TRBV2	TRBD2	TRBJ2-7	.	CASTSGPSYEQYF	TGTGCCAGCACTAGCGGGCCGTCCTACGAGCAGTACTTC
TRBV9	TRBD1	TRBJ2-7	.	CASSNKDRDGHEQYF	TGTGCCAGCAGCAATAAAGACAGGGATGGCCACGAGCAGTACTTC
TRBV18	.	TRBJ2-1	once	CASSPAGGPYNEQFF	TGTGCCAGCTCACCGGCTGGGGGCCCCTACAATGAGCAGTTCTTC
TRBV11-2	.	TRBJ1-2	.	CASSLDQGPYGYTF	TGTGCCAGCAGCTTAGACCAGGGCCCGTATGGCTACACCTTC
TRBV3-1/TRBV3-2	.	TRBJ2-7	.	CASAGRSNDEQYF	TGTGCCAGCGCTGGGAGGTCTAACGACGAGCAGTACTTC
TRBV6-5	TRBD1	TRBJ1-5	once	CASGGQFYSNQPQHF	TGTGCCAGCGGGGGACAGTTTTATAGCAATCAGCCCCAGCATTTT
TRBV15	TRBD2	TRBJ2-5	once	CATSGGGMPTRETQYF	TGTGCCACCAGCGGGGGGGGAATGCCCACTCGGGAGACCCAGTACTTC
TRBV2	.	TRBJ2-7	few	CASTPQVLSSYEQYF	TGTGCCAGCACACCACAGGTTTTAAGCTCCTACGAGCAGTACTTC
TRBV6-5	.	TRBJ1-2	.	CAISGSGVGGYTF	TGTGCCATTTCCGGGTCAGGGGTCGGAGGCTACACCTTC
TRBV6-5	TRBD2	TRBJ2-1	.	CASQREDSYNEQFF	TGTGCCAGCCAGCGGGAGGACTCCTACAATGAGCAGTTCTTC
TRBV19	TRBD1	TRBJ2-3	.	CASSPTGTTDTQYF	TGTGCCAGTAGCCCGACAGGGACCACAGATACGCAGTATTTT
TRBV9	TRBD2	TRBJ2-3	.	CASSLGAGDVADTQYF	TGTGCCAGCAGCTTAGGGGCGGGAGACGTAGCAGATACGCAGTATTTT
TRBV29-1	TRBD1	TRBJ1-5	.	CSAGQGADGQPQHF	TGCAGCGCGGGACAGGGCGCGGACGGTCAGCCCCAGCATTTT
TRBV27	.	TRBJ1-5	few	CASRLGTINSNQPQHF	TGTGCCAGCAGGTTGGGGACAATCAATAGCAATCAGCCCCAGCATTTT
TRBV7-3	.	TRBJ2-5	.	CASSLTSGATQTQYF	TGTGCCAGCAGCTTAACGTCGGGAGCTACGCAGACCCAGTACTTC
TRBV5-4	TRBD2	TRBJ2-2	.	CASTGGNTGELFF	TGTGCCAGTACGGGGGGGAACACCGGGGAGCTGTTTTTT
TRBV6-1	.	TRBJ1-5	.	CASSESGHNNQPQHF	TGTGCCAGCAGTGAGAGTGGGCACAACAATCAGCCCCAGCATTTT
TRBV28	.	TRBJ1-1	.	CASSLVDLIMNTEAFF	TGTGCCAGCAGTTTAGTGGACTTGATCATGAACACTGAAGCTTTCTTT
TRBV9	TRBD1	TRBJ1-2	.	CASTMQGANGYTF	TGTGCCAGCACCATGCAGGGGGCGAACGGCTACACCTTC
TRBV10-3	.	TRBJ1-1	.	CAISGQNTNTEAFF	TGTGCCATCAGTGGACAGAATACGAACACTGAAGCTTTCTTT
TRBV19	TRBD1	TRBJ1-4	.	CASSKGQGEKLFF	TGTGCCAGTAGTAAGGGACAGGGCGAAAAACTGTTTTTT
TRBV6-5	.	TRBJ1-1	.	CASSYSGGLNTEAFF	TGTGCCAGCAGTTACTCTGGCGGTTTGAACACTGAAGCTTTCTTT